Many counts were recorded for the clone carrying this T cell receptor (beta chain). CDR1 LNHNV and CDR2 YYDKDF come from the germline V gene (reference sequence). V lost 7 bases and J 0 bases, leaving 12 bases between the germline ends. This CDR3 has 14 residues. The sample belongs to a study of T cells of healthy individuals. TCRdb passed the 5' RACE reads through MiXCR, listing each CDR3 protein once. The sample shows fewer than 70,000 distinct CDR3 sequences, about 15% of them seen only once. This clonotype was obtained from a human donor in good health. The chain has TRBV15 and TRBJ1-2; D gene unclear. CDR3 protein: CATTQLLSNYGYTF. The CDR3 DNA is TGTGCCACCACCCAGTTACTTTCTAACTATGGCTACACCTTC.